These T cell receptor beta chains were read from a single sample in a study of blood T cell repertoires in COVID-19. Sequencing was performed with immunoSEQ multiplex PCR; in TCRdb, only in-frame clones are kept and a portion is missing. Found here are approximately 470,000 clones, approximately 86% of them singletons; the top ten hold around 0.64%. The sample consisted of PBMCs or T cells enriched from blood (not recorded which). These receptors were obtained from a woman between 18 and 29 years old who had recovered from COVID-19. The CDR3 runs from the conserved cysteine through the conserved F or W. A D gene is named only where the DNA matches it firmly. Clone size appears in some rows only: once, few, many, or a class for an expanded clone.

clone_size: -; d_call: -; j_call: TRBJ1-1; v_call: TRBV30; cdr3_length: 14; cdr3_nt: TGTGCCTGGAGTGTACGAGGAGAGAACACTGAAGCTTTCTTT; cdr3_aa: CAWSVRGENTEAFF
clone_size: once; d_call: TRBD1; j_call: TRBJ1-2; v_call: TRBV5-1; cdr3_length: 16; cdr3_nt: TGCGCCAGCAGCCCTGGACAGGGGGCGCCGAGCTATGGCTACACCTTC; cdr3_aa: CASSPGQGAPSYGYTF
clone_size: -; d_call: TRBD1; j_call: TRBJ2-3; v_call: TRBV10-1; cdr3_length: 14; cdr3_nt: TGCGCCACCTCGGACAGGGTGTTTTCAGATACGCAGTATTTT; cdr3_aa: CATSDRVFSDTQYF
clone_size: once; d_call: TRBD1; j_call: TRBJ2-3; v_call: TRBV2; cdr3_length: 14; cdr3_nt: TGTGCCAGCAGTGAGGACAGGGGAGAAGATACGCAGTATTTT; cdr3_aa: CASSEDRGEDTQYF
clone_size: -; d_call: TRBD1; j_call: TRBJ1-1; v_call: TRBV29-1; cdr3_length: 15; cdr3_nt: TGCAGCGTTGGCGAGGGGGCTACGGGAGGGACTGAAGCTTTCTTT; cdr3_aa: CSVGEGATGGTEAFF
clone_size: -; d_call: -; j_call: TRBJ2-7; v_call: TRBV15; cdr3_length: 12; cdr3_nt: TGTGCCACCAGCAGAGGAGGCTACGAGCAGTACTTC; cdr3_aa: CATSRGGYEQYF
clone_size: -; d_call: -; j_call: TRBJ1-6; v_call: TRBV18; cdr3_length: 17; cdr3_nt: TGTGCCAGCTCACCAGGCTTACCCTTTACCTATAATTCACCCCTCCACTTT; cdr3_aa: CASSPGLPFTYNSPLHF
clone_size: -; d_call: -; j_call: TRBJ2-1; v_call: TRBV7-9; cdr3_length: 15; cdr3_nt: TGTGCCAGCAGTTCATCTTCTGGGACTTCCAATGAGCAGTTCTTC; cdr3_aa: CASSSSSGTSNEQFF
clone_size: -; d_call: -; j_call: TRBJ1-2; v_call: TRBV7-9; cdr3_length: 15; cdr3_nt: TGTGCCAGCAGCCACGGGGTGGCGGGCGTTTATGGCTACACCTTC; cdr3_aa: CASSHGVAGVYGYTF
clone_size: -; d_call: TRBD1; j_call: TRBJ1-3; v_call: TRBV6-1; cdr3_length: 15; cdr3_nt: TGTGCCAGCAGTCTGCGGACAGGGGCCGGAAACACCATATATTTT; cdr3_aa: CASSLRTGAGNTIYF
clone_size: once; d_call: -; j_call: TRBJ1-5; v_call: TRBV6-4; cdr3_length: 13; cdr3_nt: TGTGCCAGCAGTGCCCAAGGCGGTCAGCCCCAGCATTTT; cdr3_aa: CASSAQGGQPQHF
clone_size: -; d_call: TRBD1; j_call: TRBJ1-6; v_call: TRBV27; cdr3_length: 21; cdr3_nt: TGTGCCAGCAGTTTCTACCCGGGGGGACAGGGGGCCCGCCACACCAATTCACCCCTCCACTTT; cdr3_aa: CASSFYPGGQGARHTNSPLHF
clone_size: -; d_call: -; j_call: TRBJ2-5; v_call: TRBV27; cdr3_length: 13; cdr3_nt: TGTGCCAGCAGGCAGGGGCGATTAGAGACCCAGTACTTC; cdr3_aa: CASRQGRLETQYF
clone_size: -; d_call: -; j_call: TRBJ1-4; v_call: TRBV2; cdr3_length: 10; cdr3_nt: TGTGCCACCGTTAATGAAAAACTGTTTTTT; cdr3_aa: CATVNEKLFF
clone_size: -; d_call: -; j_call: TRBJ1-5; v_call: TRBV19; cdr3_length: 16; cdr3_nt: TGTGCCAGTAGTATAGGCGGGGCAGAGAAGAATCAGCCCCAGCATTTT; cdr3_aa: CASSIGGAEKNQPQHF
clone_size: -; d_call: -; j_call: TRBJ1-4; v_call: TRBV5-4; cdr3_length: 15; cdr3_nt: TGTGCCAGCACCCCCAGTCCGGGGAGAAATGAAAAACTGTTTTTT; cdr3_aa: CASTPSPGRNEKLFF
clone_size: -; d_call: TRBD1; j_call: TRBJ2-7; v_call: TRBV9; cdr3_length: 14; cdr3_nt: TGTGCCAGCAGCGCTGGGACAGAAAGCTACGAGCAGTACTTC; cdr3_aa: CASSAGTESYEQYF
clone_size: -; d_call: -; j_call: TRBJ1-1; v_call: TRBV12-3/TRBV12-4; cdr3_length: 13; cdr3_nt: TGTGCCAGCAGTTTCAGAGGGAACACTGAAGCTTTCTTT; cdr3_aa: CASSFRGNTEAFF
clone_size: -; d_call: -; j_call: TRBJ2-7; v_call: TRBV12-2; cdr3_length: 14; cdr3_nt: TGTGCAAGTCGCTTGGCGGGGGGGCTCTACGAGCAGTACTTC; cdr3_aa: CASRLAGGLYEQYF
clone_size: -; d_call: -; j_call: TRBJ2-3; v_call: TRBV18; cdr3_length: 17; cdr3_nt: TGTGCCAGCTCACCCCCCGGGGGAGCTAGCAGCACAGATACGCAGTATTTT; cdr3_aa: CASSPPGGASSTDTQYF
clone_size: -; d_call: -; j_call: TRBJ1-5; v_call: TRBV27; cdr3_length: 14; cdr3_nt: TGTGCCAGCAGTTTAACCGGGGATTATCAGCCCCAGCATTTT; cdr3_aa: CASSLTGDYQPQHF
clone_size: -; d_call: -; j_call: TRBJ1-1; v_call: TRBV28; cdr3_length: 14; cdr3_nt: TGTGCCAGCAGTTTGCCAGGGACAAACACTGAAGCTTTCTTT; cdr3_aa: CASSLPGTNTEAFF
clone_size: -; d_call: -; j_call: TRBJ1-1; v_call: TRBV9; cdr3_length: 13; cdr3_nt: TGTGCCAGCAGCGATCCAACAGGGTCCGAAGCTTTCTTT; cdr3_aa: CASSDPTGSEAFF
clone_size: -; d_call: -; j_call: TRBJ1-5; v_call: TRBV10-2; cdr3_length: 13; cdr3_nt: TGCGCCAGCAGTGAGTCCGGAGGGCAGCCCCAGCATTTT; cdr3_aa: CASSESGGQPQHF
clone_size: -; d_call: -; j_call: TRBJ2-2; v_call: TRBV5-1; cdr3_length: 16; cdr3_nt: TGCGCCAGCAGCTTGACGGTAGCGGCGAACACCGGGGAGCTGTTTTTT; cdr3_aa: CASSLTVAANTGELFF
clone_size: -; d_call: -; j_call: TRBJ1-3; v_call: TRBV2; cdr3_length: 14; cdr3_nt: TGTGCCAGCAGTGCAGGTTGGTTTGGAAACACCATATATTTT; cdr3_aa: CASSAGWFGNTIYF
clone_size: -; d_call: -; j_call: TRBJ1-1; v_call: TRBV28; cdr3_length: 14; cdr3_nt: TGTGCCAGCACCCCGGGGGGGGACGCCGGTGGGGCTTTCTTT; cdr3_aa: CASTPGGDAGGAFF
clone_size: -; d_call: -; j_call: TRBJ1-6; v_call: TRBV30; cdr3_length: 15; cdr3_nt: TGTGCCTGGGGGCGGAAGGGGATCTATAATTCACCCCTCCACTTT; cdr3_aa: CAWGRKGIYNSPLHF
clone_size: -; d_call: -; j_call: TRBJ2-2; v_call: TRBV21-1; cdr3_length: 13; cdr3_nt: TGTGCCAGCAGCCGGGGGTCAGCCGGGGAGCTGTTTTTT; cdr3_aa: CASSRGSAGELFF
clone_size: -; d_call: -; j_call: TRBJ2-3; v_call: TRBV5-1; cdr3_length: 14; cdr3_nt: TGCGCCAGCAGCCTTGGGCCCCCACCAGATACGCAGTATTTT; cdr3_aa: CASSLGPPPDTQYF
clone_size: -; d_call: -; j_call: TRBJ2-1; v_call: TRBV10-2; cdr3_length: 15; cdr3_nt: TGCGCCAGCAGTCTAACGGGCGAAAGGGAGAATGAGCAGTTCTTC; cdr3_aa: CASSLTGERENEQFF
clone_size: once; d_call: TRBD1; j_call: TRBJ1-4; v_call: TRBV5-5; cdr3_length: 15; cdr3_nt: TGTGCCAGCAGCCAACCGGGACAGCTAATCAGAAAAACTGTTTTT; cdr3_aa: CASSQPGQLIRKTVF
clone_size: -; d_call: -; j_call: TRBJ2-5; v_call: TRBV20-1; cdr3_length: 11; cdr3_nt: TGCAGTGCTGAGCATCAAGAGACCCAGTACTTC; cdr3_aa: CSAEHQETQYF
clone_size: once; d_call: -; j_call: TRBJ2-3; v_call: TRBV10-2; cdr3_length: 14; cdr3_nt: TGCGCCAGCAGCGAGGCGGCTAGGTCAGATACGCAGTATTTT; cdr3_aa: CASSEAARSDTQYF
clone_size: once; d_call: TRBD2; j_call: TRBJ2-4; v_call: TRBV7-6; cdr3_length: 19; cdr3_nt: TGTGCCAGCAGCCCCGGCCCGGGACTAGCGGGGGAAGCCAAAAACATTCAGTACTTC; cdr3_aa: CASSPGPGLAGEAKNIQYF
clone_size: -; d_call: -; j_call: TRBJ1-1; v_call: TRBV5-1; cdr3_length: 15; cdr3_nt: TGCGCCAGCAGCTTGGAAGGGGGTAAGAACACTGAAGCTTTCTTT; cdr3_aa: CASSLEGGKNTEAFF
clone_size: -; d_call: -; j_call: TRBJ1-4; v_call: TRBV29-1; cdr3_length: 13; cdr3_nt: TGCAGCGTAATAAGGGGTGAGAATGAAAAACTGTTTTTT; cdr3_aa: CSVIRGENEKLFF
clone_size: -; d_call: -; j_call: TRBJ2-7; v_call: TRBV7-9; cdr3_length: 15; cdr3_nt: TGTGCCAGCAGCTCGCTGATGGACAGCCTGGGGGAGCAGTACTTC; cdr3_aa: CASSSLMDSLGEQYF
clone_size: -; d_call: -; j_call: TRBJ2-3; v_call: TRBV6-1; cdr3_length: 14; cdr3_nt: TGTGCCAGCAGTGGAGCGGTCTTGAGGGATACGCAGTATTTT; cdr3_aa: CASSGAVLRDTQYF
clone_size: once; d_call: -; j_call: TRBJ1-1; v_call: TRBV5-4; cdr3_length: 14; cdr3_nt: TGTGCCAGCAGCTTGGTTGAGGGGAACACTGAAGCTTTCTTT; cdr3_aa: CASSLVEGNTEAFF
clone_size: -; d_call: TRBD1; j_call: TRBJ2-7; v_call: TRBV4-2; cdr3_length: 14; cdr3_nt: TGTGCCAGCAGCCAAGATACAGGGGAGTACGAGCAGTACTTC; cdr3_aa: CASSQDTGEYEQYF
clone_size: few; d_call: TRBD1; j_call: TRBJ2-1; v_call: TRBV19; cdr3_length: 14; cdr3_nt: TGTGCCAGTAGAACGGGACAGGGACACAATGAGCAGTTCTTC; cdr3_aa: CASRTGQGHNEQFF
clone_size: -; d_call: TRBD1; j_call: TRBJ1-3; v_call: TRBV6-1; cdr3_length: 16; cdr3_nt: TGTGCCAGCAGTGAGACCGGACAGGCCTCTGGAAACACCATATATTTT; cdr3_aa: CASSETGQASGNTIYF
clone_size: -; d_call: TRBD2; j_call: TRBJ2-3; v_call: TRBV7-3; cdr3_length: 15; cdr3_nt: TGTGCCAGCAGCTTCGCGGGGGGCGTGGCAGATACGCAGTATTTT; cdr3_aa: CASSFAGGVADTQYF
clone_size: -; d_call: -; j_call: TRBJ1-5; v_call: TRBV28; cdr3_length: 13; cdr3_nt: TGTGCCAGCAGTTTAACGGTAGATCAGCCCCAGCATTTT; cdr3_aa: CASSLTVDQPQHF
clone_size: -; d_call: TRBD1; j_call: TRBJ1-2; v_call: TRBV28; cdr3_length: 12; cdr3_nt: TGTGCCAGCAGCAGGGGGAGTAAGGGCTACACCTTC; cdr3_aa: CASSRGSKGYTF
clone_size: -; d_call: -; j_call: TRBJ2-7; v_call: TRBV6-5; cdr3_length: 13; cdr3_nt: TGTGCCAGCAGTTACCAGGGGGGAGGCGAGCAGTACTTC; cdr3_aa: CASSYQGGGEQYF
clone_size: -; d_call: TRBD1; j_call: TRBJ2-3; v_call: TRBV9; cdr3_length: 15; cdr3_nt: TGTGCCAGCACCCTGACAGGGGCGGACACAGATACGCAGTATTTT; cdr3_aa: CASTLTGADTDTQYF
clone_size: -; d_call: -; j_call: TRBJ1-1; v_call: TRBV19; cdr3_length: 13; cdr3_nt: TGTGCCAGTAGTATGCTTAGGAACACTGAAGCTTTCTTT; cdr3_aa: CASSMLRNTEAFF
clone_size: -; d_call: TRBD1; j_call: TRBJ2-7; v_call: TRBV6-5; cdr3_length: 15; cdr3_nt: TGTGCCAGCAGTCCTCCCGGGACAGGGCAGGACGAGCAGTACTTC; cdr3_aa: CASSPPGTGQDEQYF
clone_size: -; d_call: TRBD1; j_call: TRBJ1-2; v_call: TRBV11-2; cdr3_length: 15; cdr3_nt: TGTGCCAGCAGCCCCGGACAGGGGACTTCATATGGCTACACCTTC; cdr3_aa: CASSPGQGTSYGYTF
clone_size: -; d_call: -; j_call: TRBJ2-7; v_call: TRBV5-1; cdr3_length: 13; cdr3_nt: TGCGCCAGCAGCCCCCAGATAGGGGGCGAGCAGTACTTC; cdr3_aa: CASSPQIGGEQYF
clone_size: once; d_call: -; j_call: TRBJ2-1; v_call: TRBV2; cdr3_length: 13; cdr3_nt: TGTGCCAGCAGCGAAGACAGTCTGGATGAGCAGTTCTTC; cdr3_aa: CASSEDSLDEQFF
clone_size: few; d_call: -; j_call: TRBJ1-5; v_call: TRBV23-1; cdr3_length: 15; cdr3_nt: TGCGCCAGCAGTCAATCGGGGCAGGGCGGTCAGCCCCAGCATTTT; cdr3_aa: CASSQSGQGGQPQHF
clone_size: -; d_call: -; j_call: TRBJ1-2; v_call: TRBV25-1; cdr3_length: 13; cdr3_nt: TGTGCCAGCAGTGACGGGGGAAACTATGGCTACACCTTC; cdr3_aa: CASSDGGNYGYTF
clone_size: -; d_call: TRBD2; j_call: TRBJ2-1; v_call: TRBV19; cdr3_length: 15; cdr3_nt: TGTGCCAGTAGCTCTAGCGGGGACTCCTACAATGAGCAGTTCTTC; cdr3_aa: CASSSSGDSYNEQFF
clone_size: -; d_call: -; j_call: TRBJ2-7; v_call: TRBV5-3; cdr3_length: 15; cdr3_nt: TGTGCCAGAAGCTTGGGGGCAGCTTACTCCTACGAGCAGTACTTC; cdr3_aa: CARSLGAAYSYEQYF
clone_size: -; d_call: -; j_call: TRBJ2-5; v_call: TRBV7-9; cdr3_length: 15; cdr3_nt: TGTGCCAGCAGCCCAGACCCGGAGGCCCCAGAGACCCAGTACTTC; cdr3_aa: CASSPDPEAPETQYF